This T cell receptor beta chain was found in a study of regulatory and conventional T cells in breast cancer (dated by TCRdb to the mid-2010s). Library method: PCR. Sequencing took place on an Illumina MiSeq. TCRdb reanalyzed the raw reads on its own, using fastp at Q25 for trimming and MiXCR for clone calling, and kept in-frame beta chains. Rows merge per CDR3 protein into single entries with the most common DNA and genes. The sample includes approximately 1,000 distinct CDR3 sequences, with about 30% observed a single time. Clones ranked in the top ten supply roughly 25% of the sample. From the cysteine through the phenylalanine, the CDR3 covers 15 amino acids. This entry keeps only the CDR3 DNA: 45 bases, framed from base 1. CDR1 and CDR2 were assigned from the germline V gene (reference sequence) as LGHDT and YNNKEL. A note on this clonotype: Its antigen is currently not known. A junction boundary mismatches the germline segment, possibly from a read error.

The chain couples TRBV3-1 to TRBJ1-6; the D gene is possibly TRBD1, with 5 bases matching. The origin of this receptor is a female donor with breast cancer. Material: conventional T cells from blood. This receptor carries the CDR3 CAGSQGHAPDPPLHF. The nucleotide sequence reads as follows: TGTGCCGGCAGCCAAGGACACGCGCCAGATCCACCCCTCCACTTT.